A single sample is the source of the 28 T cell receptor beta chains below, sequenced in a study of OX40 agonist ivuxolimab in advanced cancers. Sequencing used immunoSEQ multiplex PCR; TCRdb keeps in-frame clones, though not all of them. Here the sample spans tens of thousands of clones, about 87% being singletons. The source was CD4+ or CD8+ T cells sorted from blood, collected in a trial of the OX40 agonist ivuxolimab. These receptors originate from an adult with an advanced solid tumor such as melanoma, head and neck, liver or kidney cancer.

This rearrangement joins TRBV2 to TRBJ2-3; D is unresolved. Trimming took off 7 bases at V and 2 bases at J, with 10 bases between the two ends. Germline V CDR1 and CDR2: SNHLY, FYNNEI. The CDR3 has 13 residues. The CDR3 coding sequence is TGTGCCAGCAATGGACCTTTCACAGATACGCAGTATTTT. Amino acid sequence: CASNGPFTDTQYF.

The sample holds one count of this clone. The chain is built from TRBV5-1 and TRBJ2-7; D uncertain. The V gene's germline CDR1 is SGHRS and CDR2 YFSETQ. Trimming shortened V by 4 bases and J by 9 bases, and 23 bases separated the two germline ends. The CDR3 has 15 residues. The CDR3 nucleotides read TGCGCCAGCAGCCCGAATACGGCGGTTTTAACCGGGCAGTACTTC. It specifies CASSPNTAVLTGQYF.

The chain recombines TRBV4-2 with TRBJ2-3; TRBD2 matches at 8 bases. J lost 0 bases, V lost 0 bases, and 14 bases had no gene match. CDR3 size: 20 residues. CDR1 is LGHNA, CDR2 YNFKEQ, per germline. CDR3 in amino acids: CASSQEVVSGLETSTDTQYF. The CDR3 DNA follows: TGTGCCAGCAGCCAAGAAGTGGTATCGGGACTAGAAACTAGCACAGATACGCAGTATTTT.

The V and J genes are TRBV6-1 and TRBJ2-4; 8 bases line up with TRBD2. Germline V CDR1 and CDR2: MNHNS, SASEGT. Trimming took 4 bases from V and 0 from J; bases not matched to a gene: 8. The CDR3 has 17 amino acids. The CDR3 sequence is CASSGTSGSLAKNIQYF. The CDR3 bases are TGTGCCAGCAGTGGAACTAGCGGTAGTCTAGCCAAAAACATTCAGTACTTC.

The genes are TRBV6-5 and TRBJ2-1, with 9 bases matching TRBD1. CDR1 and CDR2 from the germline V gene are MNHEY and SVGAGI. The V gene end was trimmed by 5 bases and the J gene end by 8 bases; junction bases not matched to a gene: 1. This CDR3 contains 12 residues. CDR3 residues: CASSDRGYEQFF. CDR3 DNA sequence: TGTGCCAGCAGTGACAGGGGGTATGAGCAGTTCTTC.

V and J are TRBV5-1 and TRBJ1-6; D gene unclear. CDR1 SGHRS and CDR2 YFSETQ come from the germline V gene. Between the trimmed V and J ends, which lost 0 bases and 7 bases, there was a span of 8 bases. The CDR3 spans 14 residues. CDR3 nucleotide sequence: TGCGCCAGCAGCTTGGACATTGGGAATTCACCCCTCCACTTT. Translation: CASSLDIGNSPLHF. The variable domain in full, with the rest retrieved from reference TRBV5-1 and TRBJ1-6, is KAGVTQTPRYLIKTRGQQVTLSCSPISGHRSVSWYQQTPGQGLQFLFEYFSETQRNKGNFPGRFSGRQFSNSRSEMNVSTLELGDSALYLCASSLDIGNSPLHFGNGTRLTVT.

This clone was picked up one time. The CDR3 DNA reads TGTGCCAGCAGTGAACTCGGGACAGGGGGCGAGCAGTACTTC. This encodes CASSELGTGGEQYF. This sequence joins TRBV2 and TRBJ2-7; TRBD1 aligns across 11 bases. The germline CDR1 and CDR2 sequences are SNHLY and FYNNEI. V lost 2 bases, J lost 6 bases, and 3 bases stayed unmatched. The CDR3 sequence is 14 residues long.

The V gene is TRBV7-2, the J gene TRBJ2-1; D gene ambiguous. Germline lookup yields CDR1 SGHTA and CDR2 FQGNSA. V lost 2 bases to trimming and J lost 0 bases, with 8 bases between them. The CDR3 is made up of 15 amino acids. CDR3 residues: CASSLPLSSYNEQFF. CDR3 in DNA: TGTGCCAGCAGCTTACCTCTGAGCTCCTACAATGAGCAGTTCTTC.

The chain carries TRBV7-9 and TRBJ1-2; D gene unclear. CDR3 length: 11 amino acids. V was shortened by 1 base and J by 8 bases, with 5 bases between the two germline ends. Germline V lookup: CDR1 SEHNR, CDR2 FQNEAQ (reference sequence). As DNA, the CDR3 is TGTGCCAGCAGCTTAGGTGGGGGCTACACCTTC. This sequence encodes CASSLGGGYTF.

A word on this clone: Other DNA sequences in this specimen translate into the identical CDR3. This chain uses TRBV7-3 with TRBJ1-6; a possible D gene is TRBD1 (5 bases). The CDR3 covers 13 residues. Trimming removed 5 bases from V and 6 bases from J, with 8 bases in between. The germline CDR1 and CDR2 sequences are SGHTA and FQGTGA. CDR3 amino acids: CASSHGGNSPLHF. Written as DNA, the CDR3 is TGTGCCAGCAGCCACGGGGGTAATTCACCCCTCCACTTT.

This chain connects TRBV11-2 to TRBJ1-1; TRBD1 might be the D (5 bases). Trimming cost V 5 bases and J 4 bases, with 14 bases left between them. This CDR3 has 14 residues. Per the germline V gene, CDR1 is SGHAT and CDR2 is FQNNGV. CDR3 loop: CASSIERGGTEAFF. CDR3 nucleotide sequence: TGTGCCAGCAGCATCGAACGGGGGGGCACTGAAGCTTTCTTT.

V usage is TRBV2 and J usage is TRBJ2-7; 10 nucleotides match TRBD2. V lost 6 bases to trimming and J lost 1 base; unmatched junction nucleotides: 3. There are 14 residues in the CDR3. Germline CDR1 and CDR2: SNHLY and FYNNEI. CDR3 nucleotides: TGTGCCAGCAGGCTTAGCGGGGGGTCCTACGAGCAGTACTTC. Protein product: CASRLSGGSYEQYF.

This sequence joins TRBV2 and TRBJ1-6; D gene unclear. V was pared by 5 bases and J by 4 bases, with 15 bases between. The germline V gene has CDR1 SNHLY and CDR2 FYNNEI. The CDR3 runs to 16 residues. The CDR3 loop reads CASSIGYAEYNSPLHF. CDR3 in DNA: TGTGCCAGCAGTATAGGGTATGCGGAGTATAATTCACCCCTCCACTTT.

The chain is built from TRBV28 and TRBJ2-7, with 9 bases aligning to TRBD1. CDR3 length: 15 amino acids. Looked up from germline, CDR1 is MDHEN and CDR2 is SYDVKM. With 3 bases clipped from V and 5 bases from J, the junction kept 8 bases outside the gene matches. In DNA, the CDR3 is TGTGCCAGCAGTTTGGAACAGGGGGCTCTCAACGAGCAGTACTTC. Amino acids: CASSLEQGALNEQYF.

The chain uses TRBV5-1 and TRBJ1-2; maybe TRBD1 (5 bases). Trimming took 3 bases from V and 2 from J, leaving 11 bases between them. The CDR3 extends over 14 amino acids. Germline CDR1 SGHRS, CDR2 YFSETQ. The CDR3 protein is CASSSFGGNYGYTF. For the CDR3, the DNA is TGCGCCAGCAGCTCCTTTGGGGGGAACTATGGCTACACCTTC.

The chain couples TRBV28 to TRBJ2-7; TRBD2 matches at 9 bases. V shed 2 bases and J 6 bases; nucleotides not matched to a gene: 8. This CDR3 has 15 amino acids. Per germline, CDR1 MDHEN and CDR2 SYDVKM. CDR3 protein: CASSLNSASGAEQYF. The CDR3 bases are TGTGCCAGCAGTTTAAACTCGGCTAGCGGGGCCGAGCAGTACTTC.

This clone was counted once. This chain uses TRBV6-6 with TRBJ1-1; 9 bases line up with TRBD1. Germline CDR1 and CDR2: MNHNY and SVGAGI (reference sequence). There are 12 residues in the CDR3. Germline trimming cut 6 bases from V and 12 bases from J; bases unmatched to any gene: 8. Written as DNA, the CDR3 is TGTGCCAGCAGGGGGAAGGACAGGGGTTCTTTCTTT. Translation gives CASRGKDRGSFF.

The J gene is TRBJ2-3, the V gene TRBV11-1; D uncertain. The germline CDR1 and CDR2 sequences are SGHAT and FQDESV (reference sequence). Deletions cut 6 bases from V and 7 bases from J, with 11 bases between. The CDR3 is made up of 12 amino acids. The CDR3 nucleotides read TGTGCCAGCAGGTCCGACATATATACGCAGTATTTT. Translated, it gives CASRSDIYTQYF.

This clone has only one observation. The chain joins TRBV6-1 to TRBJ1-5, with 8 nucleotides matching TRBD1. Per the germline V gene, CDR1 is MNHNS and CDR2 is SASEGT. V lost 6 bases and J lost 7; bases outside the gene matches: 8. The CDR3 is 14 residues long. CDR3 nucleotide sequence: TGTGCCAGCAGCAGGGACAGGTCAGACCAGCCCCAGCATTTT. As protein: CASSRDRSDQPQHF.

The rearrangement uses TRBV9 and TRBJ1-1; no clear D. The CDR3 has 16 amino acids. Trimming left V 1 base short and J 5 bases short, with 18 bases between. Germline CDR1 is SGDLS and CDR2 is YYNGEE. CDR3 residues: CASSVRAHPGYTEAFF. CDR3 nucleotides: TGTGCCAGCAGCGTAAGAGCCCATCCCGGGTATACTGAAGCTTTCTTT.

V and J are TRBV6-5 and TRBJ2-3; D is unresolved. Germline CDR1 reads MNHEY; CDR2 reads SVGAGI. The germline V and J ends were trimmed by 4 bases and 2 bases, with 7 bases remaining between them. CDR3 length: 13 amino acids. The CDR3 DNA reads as TGTGCCAGCAGTTGGCAGATCACAGATACGCAGTATTTT. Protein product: CASSWQITDTQYF.

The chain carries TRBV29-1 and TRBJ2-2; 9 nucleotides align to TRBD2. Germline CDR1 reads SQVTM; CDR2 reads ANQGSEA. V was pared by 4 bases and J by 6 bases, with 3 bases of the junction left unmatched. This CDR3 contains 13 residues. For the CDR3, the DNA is TGCAGCGTTGGGGTAGCGGGAGCCGGGGAGCTGTTTTTT. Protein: CSVGVAGAGELFF.

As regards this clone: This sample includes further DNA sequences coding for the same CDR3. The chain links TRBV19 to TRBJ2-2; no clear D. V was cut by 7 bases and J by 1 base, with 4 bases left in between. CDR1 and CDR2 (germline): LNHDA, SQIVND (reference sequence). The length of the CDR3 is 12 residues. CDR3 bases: TGTGCCAGTAATCTGAACACCGGGGAGCTGTTTTTT. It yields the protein CASNLNTGELFF.

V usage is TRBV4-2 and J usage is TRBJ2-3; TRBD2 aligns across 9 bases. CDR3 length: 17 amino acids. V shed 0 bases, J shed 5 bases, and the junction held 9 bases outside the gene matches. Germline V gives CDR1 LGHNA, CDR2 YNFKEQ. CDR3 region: CASSQDGASGAQDTQYF. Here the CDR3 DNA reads TGTGCCAGCAGCCAAGACGGGGCTAGCGGGGCCCAAGATACGCAGTATTTT.

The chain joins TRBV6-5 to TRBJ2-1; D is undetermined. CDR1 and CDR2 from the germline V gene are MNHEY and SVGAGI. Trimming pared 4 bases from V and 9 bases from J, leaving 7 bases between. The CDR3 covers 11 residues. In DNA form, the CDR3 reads TGTGCCAGCAGTTTGAACGGTGAGCAGTTCTTC. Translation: CASSLNGEQFF.

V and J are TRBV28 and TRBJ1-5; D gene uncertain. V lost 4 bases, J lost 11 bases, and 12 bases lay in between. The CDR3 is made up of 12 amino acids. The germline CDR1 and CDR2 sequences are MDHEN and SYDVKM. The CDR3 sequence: CASSSSTFAQHF. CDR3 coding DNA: TGTGCCAGCAGTTCTTCTACGTTTGCCCAGCATTTT.

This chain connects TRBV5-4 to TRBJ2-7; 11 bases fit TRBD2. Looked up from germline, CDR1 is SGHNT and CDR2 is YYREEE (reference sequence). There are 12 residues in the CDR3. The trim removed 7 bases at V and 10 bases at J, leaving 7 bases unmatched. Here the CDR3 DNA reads TGTGCCAGCGGTAGCGGGGGGGCGAGTCAGTACTTC. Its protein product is CASGSGGASQYF.

Here the CDR3 DNA reads TGTGCCAGCAGTCTCCGGACAGGGGCCTTTAATTCACCCCTCCACTTT. Encoded protein: CASSLRTGAFNSPLHF. The chain combines TRBV27 with TRBJ1-6; 9 positions match TRBD1. The J segment lost 6 bases and the V segment lost 5 bases, leaving 8 bases of the junction unmatched. Germline V CDR1 and CDR2: MNHEY, SMNVEV (reference sequence). This CDR3 contains 16 residues.